Shown below are 11 T cell receptor beta chains from a single sample sequenced in a study of blood T cell repertoires in COVID-19. Clones were sequenced by immunoSEQ multiplex PCR, and TCRdb holds only the in-frame ones, with some missing. The sample carries about 270,000 clones, roughly nine tenths recorded once. The sample was peripheral blood. These receptor sequences come from a man aged 35-49 years with active or convalescent COVID-19.

Concerning this clone itself: Other nucleotide sequences in the sample specify the same CDR3. The chain employs TRBV9 and TRBJ2-7; the match to TRBD1 covers 9 bases. This CDR3 comprises 15 residues. Germline V lookup: CDR1 SGDLS, CDR2 YYNGEE. The junction had 4 bases not matched to a gene; V was cut back by 3 bases and J by 0 bases. The CDR3 sequence is CASSAGTGSSYEQYF. The CDR3 nucleotides are TGTGCCAGCAGCGCCGGGACAGGGAGCTCCTACGAGCAGTACTTC.

The rearrangement joins TRBV19 to TRBJ1-5; D call uncertain. Germline V gene lookup returns CDR1 LNHDA and CDR2 SQIVND (reference sequence). The V end was cut by 6 bases, the J end by 0 bases, with 12 bases between. The CDR3 contains 15 residues. The CDR3 loop reads CASRIREVSNQPQHF. The CDR3 DNA is TGTGCCAGTAGAATCCGGGAGGTTAGCAATCAGCCCCAGCATTTT.

As for this clone: This CDR3 is also generated by other DNA sequences in the sample. The chain has TRBV30 and TRBJ1-1, with 7 nucleotides matching TRBD1. Germline V gene lookup returns CDR1 GTSNPN and CDR2 SVGIG (reference sequence). The J segment lost 1 base and the V segment lost 2 bases, leaving 1 base of the junction unmatched. The CDR3 length is 13 residues. The CDR3 loop is CAWSRQGNTEAFF. The CDR3 bases are TGTGCCTGGAGTAGACAGGGGAACACTGAAGCTTTCTTT.

The CDR3: CASSLWQGQPQHF. In nucleotides, the CDR3 is TGTGCCAGCAGTTTGTGGCAGGGACAGCCCCAGCATTTT. The chain links TRBV28 to TRBJ1-5; possible D gene TRBD1, 5 bases. Trimming pared 3 bases from V and 7 bases from J, leaving 10 bases between. This CDR3 has 13 residues. The germline CDR1 and CDR2 sequences are MDHEN and SYDVKM.

This chain links TRBV6-6 with TRBJ1-4, with no clear D. CDR3 length equals 15 residues. Deletions cut 4 bases from V and 8 bases from J, with 17 bases between. Germline V gives CDR1 MNHNY, CDR2 SVGAGI (reference sequence). The CDR3 DNA follows: TGTGCCAGCAGTTCCCTCCATATAACGGGGGAAAAACTGTTTTTT. Its translation: CASSSLHITGEKLFF.

The chain employs TRBV7-2 and TRBJ1-6; 9 bases are shared with TRBD1. With 5 bases clipped from V and 9 bases from J, the junction kept 5 bases outside the gene matches. Per the germline V gene, CDR1 is SGHTA and CDR2 is FQGNSA. There are 14 residues in the CDR3. CDR3 DNA sequence: TGTGCCAGCAGCCAGGGACAGGGACGTTCACCCCTCCACTTT. Translation gives CASSQGQGRSPLHF.

The chain carries TRBV29-1 and TRBJ2-1; no firm D call. V lost 1 base and J 0 bases, leaving 7 bases between the germline ends. The CDR3 runs 14 residues. CDR1 SQVTM and CDR2 ANQGSEA come from the germline V gene. Here the CDR3 DNA reads TGCAGCGTTGAAGCGGGTAGCTCCTACAATGAGCAGTTCTTC. It encodes CSVEAGSSYNEQFF.

The chain links TRBV5-1 to TRBJ2-2; D gene ambiguous. The CDR3 loop spans 13 amino acids. In germline, CDR1 is SGHRS, CDR2 YFSETQ. Trimming cost V 3 bases and J 1 base, with 4 bases left between them. CDR3: CASSYRNTGELFF. The CDR3 coding sequence is TGCGCCAGCAGCTACAGGAACACCGGGGAGCTGTTTTTT.

Regarding this clone: One end of the junction does not line up with germline, which may come from a read error. Other DNA sequences of this sample code for an identical CDR3. This chain uses TRBV3-1 (or the pseudogene TRBV3-2) with TRBJ1-1; 10 bases are a match to TRBD1. The CDR3 length is 14 residues. Germline V lookup: CDR1 LGHDT, CDR2 YNNKEL (reference sequence). The CDR3, as DNA: TGTGCCAGTAGCCGACAGGGGGCTGGCACTGAAGCTTTCTTT. This codes for CASSRQGAGTEAFF.

The chain recombines TRBV7-9 with TRBJ1-5; 7 bases fit TRBD1. Germline trimming cut 7 bases from V and 6 bases from J; bases unmatched to any gene: 6. This CDR3 comprises 13 residues. CDR1 is SEHNR and CDR2 is FQNEAQ in the germline V gene (reference sequence). The CDR3 DNA reads as TGTGCCAGCAACGGACAGGCGGGTCAGCCCCAGCATTTT. Residues: CASNGQAGQPQHF.

This clone was picked up a small number of times. The chain is built from TRBV7-9 and TRBJ2-2, with no clear D. CDR3 size: 15 residues. Germline V gene sequence: CDR1 SEHNR, CDR2 FQNEAQ (reference sequence). V was cut by 4 bases and J by 7 bases, with 16 bases left in between. The CDR3 here is CASSYSTTSYGELFF. DNA for the CDR3: TGTGCCAGCAGCTATTCTACTACCTCATACGGGGAGCTGTTTTTT.